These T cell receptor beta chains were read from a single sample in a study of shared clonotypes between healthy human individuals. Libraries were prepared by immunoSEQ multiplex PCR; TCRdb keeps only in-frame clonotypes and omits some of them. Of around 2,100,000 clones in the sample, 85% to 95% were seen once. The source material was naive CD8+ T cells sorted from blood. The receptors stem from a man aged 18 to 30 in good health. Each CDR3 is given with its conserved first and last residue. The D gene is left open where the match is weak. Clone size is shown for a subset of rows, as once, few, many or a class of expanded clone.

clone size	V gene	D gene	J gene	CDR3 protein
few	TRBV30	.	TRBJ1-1	CAWGREDDTEAFF
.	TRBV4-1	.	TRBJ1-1	CASSPNPGDTEAFF
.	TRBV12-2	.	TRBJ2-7	CASRSKARTGDHWEQYF
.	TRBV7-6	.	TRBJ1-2	CASSLEEDGVDGSYGYTF
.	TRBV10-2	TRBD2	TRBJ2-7	CASSDSSGGASEQYF
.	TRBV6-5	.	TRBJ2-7	CASSPTGPEQYF
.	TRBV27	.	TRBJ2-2	CASSLDPDTGELFF
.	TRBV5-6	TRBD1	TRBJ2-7	CASSSGQGAYEQYF
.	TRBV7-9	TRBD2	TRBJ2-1	CASSVVGLAENNEQFF
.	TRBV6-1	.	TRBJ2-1	CASSLRGEQFF
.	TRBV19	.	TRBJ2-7	CASSIGLGGYEQYF
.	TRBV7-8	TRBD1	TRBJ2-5	CASSLGQAETQYF
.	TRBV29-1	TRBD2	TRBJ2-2	CSVIAGGNLGTGELFF
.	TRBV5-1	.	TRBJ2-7	CASSLRVTYEQYF
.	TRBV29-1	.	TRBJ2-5	CSVRLVGETQYF
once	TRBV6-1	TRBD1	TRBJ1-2	CASSEGGGGQGYTF
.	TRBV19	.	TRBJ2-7	CASSIGTAYEQYF
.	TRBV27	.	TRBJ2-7	CASSSRFDEQYF
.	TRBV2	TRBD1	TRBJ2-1	CASSEGRGYEQFF
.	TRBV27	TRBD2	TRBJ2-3	CASKVAGGYTDTQYF
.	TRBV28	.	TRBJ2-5	CASSGRVGGVEETQYF
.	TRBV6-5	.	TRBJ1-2	CASSYQDGLIDYGYTF
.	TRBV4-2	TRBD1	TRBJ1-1	CASSHTGGNTEAFF
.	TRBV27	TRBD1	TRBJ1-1	CASSLLGQGATEAFF
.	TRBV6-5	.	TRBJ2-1	CASSYGDGFYNEQFF
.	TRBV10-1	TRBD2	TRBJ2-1	CASSSGRVANEQFF
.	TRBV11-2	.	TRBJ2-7	CASSLGGESYEQYF
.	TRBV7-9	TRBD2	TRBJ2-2	CASSFPAGGTRELFF
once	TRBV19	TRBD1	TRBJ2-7	CATSRTGDSYEQYF
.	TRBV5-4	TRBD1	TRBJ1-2	CASSSRTGGLYGYTF
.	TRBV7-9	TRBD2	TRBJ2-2	CASSSLAGVFVGELFF
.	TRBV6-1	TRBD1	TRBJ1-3	CASSGSDRAGNTIYF
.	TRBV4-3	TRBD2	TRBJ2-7	CASSQELAALSYEQYF
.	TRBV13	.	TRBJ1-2	CASSPRRDPYGYTF
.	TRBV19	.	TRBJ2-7	CASGPEWSYEQYF
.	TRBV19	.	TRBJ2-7	CASSERGLYEQYF
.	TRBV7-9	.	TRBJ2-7	CASSLVLDPYEQYF
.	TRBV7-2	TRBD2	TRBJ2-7	CASSQSLAVRTYEQYF
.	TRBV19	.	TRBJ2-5	CASSIDLQETQYF
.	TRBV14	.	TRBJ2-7	CASSLGTTTEQYF
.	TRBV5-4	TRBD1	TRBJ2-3	CASRFTGGSVNTQYF
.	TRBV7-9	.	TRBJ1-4	CASSQDSGGELFF
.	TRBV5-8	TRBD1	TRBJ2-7	CASSERQGFYYEQYF
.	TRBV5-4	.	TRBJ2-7	CASSLWGSSYEQYF
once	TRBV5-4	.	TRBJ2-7	CASRLWGGGQGEQYF
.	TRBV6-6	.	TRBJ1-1	CASSYPAFF
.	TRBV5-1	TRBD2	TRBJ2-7	CASSLSTSGTYEQYF
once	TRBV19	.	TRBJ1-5	CASSPVDRFEPQHF
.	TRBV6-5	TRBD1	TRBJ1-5	CASSWRQGNQPQHF
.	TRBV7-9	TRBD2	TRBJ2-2	CASSSASGGRGTGELFF
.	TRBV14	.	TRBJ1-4	CASSQDIDEKLFF